These T cell receptor beta chains were read from a single sample in a study of blood T cell repertoires in COVID-19. Sequencing was performed with immunoSEQ multiplex PCR; in TCRdb, only in-frame clones are kept and a portion is missing. In the table there are 150,000 or so clones, about 85% of which are singletons. Sequenced material: PBMCs or T cells enriched from blood (not recorded which). These receptors were collected from a woman aged 40 to 50 who had been exposed to COVID-19. Each CDR3 is given with its conserved first and last residue. A D gene is named only where the DNA matches it firmly. Clone size, where shown, is once, few, many, or a class for clones that have expanded.

clone size: -
D gene: TRBD1
J gene: TRBJ1-1
V gene: TRBV18
CDR3 protein: CASSPAGGNTEAFF
CDR3 DNA: TGTGCCAGCTCACCGGCAGGGGGTAACACTGAAGCTTTCTTT

clone size: -
D gene: -
J gene: TRBJ2-7
V gene: TRBV4-3
CDR3 protein: CASSLQGFGEQYF
CDR3 DNA: TGCGCCAGCAGCCTCCAGGGATTCGGCGAGCAGTACTTC

clone size: -
D gene: -
J gene: TRBJ1-3
V gene: TRBV5-1
CDR3 protein: CASSLTDGNTIYF
CDR3 DNA: TGCGCCAGCAGCTTAACAGATGGAAACACCATATATTTT

clone size: -
D gene: -
J gene: TRBJ1-5
V gene: TRBV29-1
CDR3 protein: CSARAGGGQPQHF
CDR3 DNA: TGCAGCGCCCGTGCGGGGGGTGGCCAGCCCCAGCATTTT

clone size: -
D gene: -
J gene: TRBJ2-2
V gene: TRBV29-1
CDR3 protein: CSVVAGINTGELFF
CDR3 DNA: TGCAGCGTTGTGGCGGGGATCAACACCGGGGAGCTGTTTTTT

clone size: -
D gene: TRBD1
J gene: TRBJ1-3
V gene: TRBV6-1
CDR3 protein: CASSDEPGQALLGDTIYF
CDR3 DNA: TGTGCCAGCAGTGACGAACCGGGACAGGCACTTCTCGGGGACACCATATATTTT

clone size: -
D gene: -
J gene: TRBJ2-2
V gene: TRBV4-3
CDR3 protein: CASSQGGMNTGELFF
CDR3 DNA: TGCGCCAGCAGCCAAGGCGGGATGAACACCGGGGAGCTGTTTTTT

clone size: -
D gene: -
J gene: TRBJ1-1
V gene: TRBV5-6
CDR3 protein: CASSLVWDKTEAFF
CDR3 DNA: TGTGCCAGCAGCTTGGTTTGGGACAAGACTGAAGCTTTCTTT

clone size: -
D gene: -
J gene: TRBJ2-1
V gene: TRBV3-1/TRBV3-2
CDR3 protein: CASSQRRGLGNEQFF
CDR3 DNA: TGTGCCAGCAGCCAACGGAGGGGCTTAGGCAATGAGCAGTTCTTC

clone size: once
D gene: -
J gene: TRBJ2-7
V gene: TRBV2
CDR3 protein: CASRENPPGSANYEQYF
CDR3 DNA: TGTGCCAGCAGGGAAAACCCGCCCGGTAGCGCGAACTACGAGCAGTACTTC

clone size: few
D gene: TRBD1
J gene: TRBJ2-3
V gene: TRBV7-9
CDR3 protein: CASSLAQRGPTDTQYF
CDR3 DNA: TGTGCCAGCAGCTTAGCTCAGAGGGGGCCCACAGATACGCAGTATTTT

clone size: -
D gene: TRBD2
J gene: TRBJ2-1
V gene: TRBV13
CDR3 protein: CASSGRLAGERMEQFF
CDR3 DNA: TGTGCCAGCAGCGGAAGACTAGCGGGGGAGAGAATGGAGCAGTTCTTC

clone size: -
D gene: TRBD2
J gene: TRBJ2-7
V gene: TRBV7-9
CDR3 protein: CASSTTSGGDEQYF
CDR3 DNA: TGTGCCAGCAGCACGACTAGCGGGGGCGACGAGCAGTACTTC

clone size: -
D gene: TRBD2
J gene: TRBJ2-7
V gene: TRBV5-4
CDR3 protein: CASSLPAGGPDEQYF
CDR3 DNA: TGTGCCAGCAGCTTGCCAGCGGGAGGGCCCGACGAGCAGTACTTC

clone size: -
D gene: TRBD1
J gene: TRBJ1-2
V gene: TRBV7-6
CDR3 protein: CASSLGGQGRGGYTF
CDR3 DNA: TGTGCCAGCAGCTTAGGCGGACAGGGGAGAGGCGGCTACACCTTC

clone size: -
D gene: -
J gene: TRBJ1-1
V gene: TRBV5-5
CDR3 protein: CASSLRGGSTEAFF
CDR3 DNA: TGTGCCAGCAGCTTGCGGGGCGGGAGCACTGAAGCTTTCTTT

clone size: -
D gene: TRBD2
J gene: TRBJ2-3
V gene: TRBV14
CDR3 protein: CASSRSGREFTDTQYF
CDR3 DNA: TGTGCCAGCAGCCGGAGCGGGAGGGAGTTTACAGATACGCAGTATTTT

clone size: -
D gene: -
J gene: TRBJ1-2
V gene: TRBV3-1/TRBV3-2
CDR3 protein: CASSQARGTSPNYGYTF
CDR3 DNA: TGTGCCAGCAGCCAAGCTCGGGGGACCTCTCCTAACTATGGCTACACCTTC

clone size: -
D gene: TRBD1
J gene: TRBJ1-2
V gene: TRBV28
CDR3 protein: CASSLGQVNYGYTF
CDR3 DNA: TGTGCCAGCAGCCTGGGACAGGTTAACTATGGCTACACCTTC

clone size: -
D gene: TRBD2
J gene: TRBJ2-3
V gene: TRBV7-6
CDR3 protein: CASSAVTSWDTQYF
CDR3 DNA: TGTGCCAGCAGCGCCGTGACTAGCTGGGATACGCAGTATTTT

clone size: -
D gene: -
J gene: TRBJ1-2
V gene: TRBV6-2/TRBV6-3
CDR3 protein: CASSYSMAADGYTF
CDR3 DNA: TGTGCCAGCAGTTACTCGATGGCGGCGGATGGCTACACCTTC

clone size: -
D gene: TRBD1
J gene: TRBJ2-7
V gene: TRBV6-2/TRBV6-3
CDR3 protein: CASSFNRGPYEQYF
CDR3 DNA: TGTGCCAGCAGTTTCAACAGGGGCCCCTACGAGCAGTACTTC

clone size: -
D gene: -
J gene: TRBJ2-7
V gene: TRBV10-2
CDR3 protein: CASSETELGEYEQYF
CDR3 DNA: TGCGCCAGCAGTGAGACAGAGCTTGGGGAGTACGAGCAGTACTTC

clone size: -
D gene: TRBD2
J gene: TRBJ2-5
V gene: TRBV5-6
CDR3 protein: CASCRLAGGTQYF
CDR3 DNA: TGTGCCAGCTGCCGACTAGCGGGCGGGACCCAGTACTTC

clone size: -
D gene: TRBD1
J gene: TRBJ2-1
V gene: TRBV5-1
CDR3 protein: CASSLLSTGRFNEQFF
CDR3 DNA: TGCGCCAGCAGCTTGCTCTCGACAGGGCGGTTCAATGAGCAGTTCTTC

clone size: -
D gene: TRBD1
J gene: TRBJ2-1
V gene: TRBV5-1
CDR3 protein: CASGTGNYNEQFF
CDR3 DNA: TGCGCCAGTGGGACAGGGAACTACAATGAGCAGTTCTTC

clone size: -
D gene: -
J gene: TRBJ1-1
V gene: TRBV27
CDR3 protein: CASSYGGVRTEAFF
CDR3 DNA: TGTGCCAGCAGTTACGGGGGGGTAAGAACTGAAGCTTTCTTT

clone size: -
D gene: TRBD1
J gene: TRBJ1-1
V gene: TRBV4-3
CDR3 protein: CASSQRQGEYTEAFF
CDR3 DNA: TGCGCCAGCAGCCAAAGACAGGGGGAGTATACTGAAGCTTTCTTT

clone size: once
D gene: -
J gene: TRBJ1-3
V gene: TRBV4-3
CDR3 protein: CASSRDKGTGNTIYF
CDR3 DNA: TGCGCCAGCAGCCGAGATAAGGGGACTGGAAACACCATATATTTT

clone size: -
D gene: -
J gene: TRBJ1-6
V gene: TRBV27
CDR3 protein: CASSLGAGAVSSPLHF
CDR3 DNA: TGTGCCAGCAGTTTAGGTGCAGGGGCGGTGAGTTCACCCCTCCACTTT

clone size: once
D gene: -
J gene: TRBJ1-6
V gene: TRBV5-6
CDR3 protein: CASSLFRGDSPLHF
CDR3 DNA: TGTGCCAGCAGCTTGTTCAGGGGTGATTCACCCCTCCACTTT

clone size: -
D gene: -
J gene: TRBJ1-2
V gene: TRBV10-3
CDR3 protein: CAISDPEEGGGYTF
CDR3 DNA: TGTGCCATCAGTGATCCGGAGGAGGGAGGCGGCTACACCTTC

clone size: -
D gene: -
J gene: TRBJ2-7
V gene: TRBV9
CDR3 protein: CASSPPGAKEQYF
CDR3 DNA: TGTGCCAGCAGCCCACCTGGAGCGAAGGAGCAGTACTTC

clone size: -
D gene: TRBD2
J gene: TRBJ2-1
V gene: TRBV2
CDR3 protein: CASERETHNEQFF
CDR3 DNA: TGTGCCAGCGAGCGGGAGACCCACAATGAGCAGTTCTTC

clone size: medium-sized
D gene: -
J gene: TRBJ2-7
V gene: TRBV25-1
CDR3 protein: CAISPGDEQYF
CDR3 DNA: TGTGCCATCAGCCCCGGGGACGAGCAGTACTTC

clone size: -
D gene: TRBD1
J gene: TRBJ1-5
V gene: TRBV19
CDR3 protein: CASTGQGNQPQHF
CDR3 DNA: TGTGCCAGCACAGGACAGGGCAATCAGCCCCAGCATTTT

clone size: -
D gene: -
J gene: TRBJ1-5
V gene: TRBV27
CDR3 protein: CASRSSTGYSNQPQHF
CDR3 DNA: TGTGCCAGCAGATCTTCTACAGGCTATAGCAATCAGCCCCAGCATTTT

clone size: -
D gene: TRBD1
J gene: TRBJ2-4
V gene: TRBV3-1/TRBV3-2
CDR3 protein: CASSRGTGRDIQYF
CDR3 DNA: TGTGCCAGCAGCCGCGGGACAGGGAGGGACATTCAGTACTTC

clone size: -
D gene: -
J gene: TRBJ1-2
V gene: TRBV12-3/TRBV12-4
CDR3 protein: CASSLGSGYTF
CDR3 DNA: TGTGCCAGCAGTTTAGGTAGCGGCTACACCTTC

clone size: -
D gene: TRBD1
J gene: TRBJ2-7
V gene: TRBV28
CDR3 protein: CASTMGQNYYEQYF
CDR3 DNA: TGTGCCAGCACTATGGGACAGAATTACTACGAGCAGTACTTC

clone size: -
D gene: -
J gene: TRBJ1-1
V gene: TRBV5-5
CDR3 protein: CASSLAGGLNTEAFF
CDR3 DNA: TGTGCCAGCAGCTTGGCCGGCGGATTAAACACTGAAGCTTTCTTT

clone size: -
D gene: -
J gene: TRBJ2-2
V gene: TRBV11-3
CDR3 protein: CASSFGTYNTGELFF
CDR3 DNA: TGTGCCAGCAGCTTTGGGACTTACAACACCGGGGAGCTGTTTTTT

clone size: -
D gene: -
J gene: TRBJ1-4
V gene: TRBV7-8
CDR3 protein: CASSLPPGQNEKLFF
CDR3 DNA: TGTGCCAGCAGCTTACCCCCAGGACAGAATGAAAAACTGTTTTTT

clone size: -
D gene: TRBD1
J gene: TRBJ1-3
V gene: TRBV5-1
CDR3 protein: CASSLETGTGNTIYF
CDR3 DNA: TGCGCCAGCAGCTTGGAGACAGGGACTGGAAACACCATATATTTT

clone size: few
D gene: -
J gene: TRBJ1-5
V gene: TRBV12-3/TRBV12-4
CDR3 protein: CASSRGGNQPQHF
CDR3 DNA: TGTGCCAGCAGCAGGGGAGGCAATCAGCCCCAGCATTTT

clone size: once
D gene: TRBD1
J gene: TRBJ1-1
V gene: TRBV27
CDR3 protein: CASSFWDRGGTEAFF
CDR3 DNA: TGTGCCAGCAGTTTCTGGGACAGGGGAGGCACTGAAGCTTTCTTT

clone size: -
D gene: -
J gene: TRBJ2-7
V gene: TRBV19
CDR3 protein: CASTGADYEQYF
CDR3 DNA: TGTGCCAGTACAGGGGCAGACTACGAGCAGTACTTC

clone size: -
D gene: -
J gene: TRBJ1-3
V gene: TRBV5-6
CDR3 protein: CASSFLRKTRDSGNTIYF
CDR3 DNA: TGTGCCAGCAGCTTCCTCCGAAAGACCAGGGACTCTGGAAACACCATATATTTT

clone size: -
D gene: -
J gene: TRBJ2-5
V gene: TRBV10-3
CDR3 protein: CAISESNSGVQTQYF
CDR3 DNA: TGTGCCATCAGTGAGTCTAATTCAGGGGTGCAGACCCAGTACTTC